These 30 T cell receptor beta chains were all obtained from the same sample, sequenced in a study of cytomegalovirus exposure and HLA in healthy donors. Data came from immunoSEQ multiplex PCR; TCRdb stores just in-frame clones and leaves some out. The sample shows about 200,000 clones, 65% to 90% of them seen only once. The specimen was PBMCs. These receptors came from a woman in her 30s in good health and CMV-seropositive.

V gene TRBV27 combines with J gene TRBJ1-5, with D possibly being TRBD1 (6 bases). Germline V lookup: CDR1 MNHEY, CDR2 SMNVEV (reference sequence). V was pared by 6 bases and J by 9 bases, with 18 bases between. The CDR3 consists of 14 residues. In nucleotides, the CDR3 is TGTGCCAGCAGCCCACAGGGTACCTTAAGGCCCCAGCATTTT. Protein: CASSPQGTLRPQHF.

This sequence joins TRBV4-1 and TRBJ1-5, with D perhaps matching TRBD1 (6 bases). This CDR3 has 16 amino acids. Per the germline V gene, CDR1 is MGHRA and CDR2 is YSYEKL. With 3 bases removed from V and 5 bases from J, the gap between germline ends came to 17 bases. CDR3 in amino acids: CASSHRGGGADQPQHF. CDR3 nucleotides: TGCGCCAGCAGCCATCGTGGAGGGGGGGCGGATCAGCCCCAGCATTTT.

The V call is TRBV2, the J call TRBJ1-2; no clear D gene. Germline CDR1 SNHLY, CDR2 FYNNEI. V dropped 6 bases and J dropped 8 bases, with 22 bases sitting between them. CDR3 length: 15 residues. The CDR3 region has the DNA TGTGCCAGCAGCGGAGATTACCCACCAGCGGCGGGCTACACCTTC. Translating gives CASSGDYPPAAGYTF. Full variable domain (remainder filled in from reference TRBV2 and TRBJ1-2): EPEVTQTPSHQVTQMGQEVILRCVPISNHLYFYWYRQILGQKVEFLVSFYNNEISEKSEIFDDQFSVERPDGSNFTLKIRSTKLEDSAMYFCASSGDYPPAAGYTFGSGTRLTVV.

V usage is TRBV10-3 and J usage is TRBJ2-1; possibly TRBD1 for D (6 bases). The CDR3 extends over 17 amino acids. Germline V gene sequence: CDR1 ENHRY, CDR2 SYGVKD. V lost 0 bases and J 3 bases, leaving 15 bases between the germline ends. CDR3 sequence reads: CAISESVRQDVYNEQFF. CDR3 nucleotide sequence: TGTGCCATCAGTGAGTCGGTCAGACAGGACGTCTACAATGAGCAGTTCTTC.

The chain is built from TRBV29-1 and TRBJ2-3, with 7 nucleotides matching TRBD2. This CDR3 contains 14 residues. The V gene's germline CDR1 is SQVTM and CDR2 ANQGSEA. The CDR3: CSHLGGSGTDTQYF. The CDR3 nucleotides read TGCAGTCATCTCGGGGGGAGTGGCACAGATACGCAGTATTTT.

This clone turned up a few times. This chain links TRBV18 with TRBJ1-1; no definite D call. Germline values: CDR1 KGHSH, CDR2 LQKENI. The V and J ends lost 2 bases and 0 bases respectively, with 4 bases between them. The CDR3 is 13 amino acids. For the CDR3, the DNA is TGTGCCAGCTCACCAGCGTTGAACACTGAAGCTTTCTTT. Protein: CASSPALNTEAFF.

This clone occurred once. V is TRBV4-1 and J is TRBJ2-7; TRBD1 matches 9 bases. Germline V lookup: CDR1 MGHRA, CDR2 YSYEKL. V was pared by 3 bases and J by 3 bases, with 6 bases of the junction left unmatched. There are 15 residues in the CDR3. In DNA form, the CDR3 reads TGCGCCAGCAGCCAGGGTCGGACAGGGGACTACGAGCAGTACTTC. Its protein is CASSQGRTGDYEQYF.

This clone has only one observation. J is TRBJ2-3 and V is TRBV29-1, with 7 bases identical to TRBD2. Trimming took 4 bases from V and 1 from J; bases not matched to a gene: 8. This CDR3 region has 15 residues. Germline V CDR1 and CDR2: SQVTM, ANQGSEA. CDR3 region: CSVAGGGVGTDTQYF. CDR3 sequence (DNA): TGCAGCGTTGCTGGGGGAGGGGTTGGCACAGATACGCAGTATTTT.

The chain carries TRBV28 and TRBJ1-2; D remains unclear. Germline values: CDR1 MDHEN, CDR2 SYDVKM. The germline V and J ends were trimmed by 2 bases and 8 bases, with 15 bases remaining between them. The CDR3 runs 14 residues. The CDR3, as DNA: TGTGCCAGCAGTTTAGGGAGGTCGAGGGAAGGCTACACCTTC. Its translation: CASSLGRSREGYTF.

The chain combines TRBV28 with TRBJ1-2; 8 nucleotides line up with TRBD1. This CDR3 is built from 15 residues. With V trimmed by 2 bases and J by 6 bases, 8 bases remained unmatched. Germline CDR1 reads MDHEN; CDR2 reads SYDVKM. CDR3 protein: CASSLLDRENNGYTF. The DNA of the CDR3 is TGTGCCAGCAGTTTACTGGACAGGGAGAATAATGGCTACACCTTC.

The V call is TRBV5-1, the J call TRBJ1-3; 9 positions agree with TRBD1. The V gene's germline CDR1 is SGHRS and CDR2 YFSETQ. CDR3 length equals 14 residues. Losses at the gene ends were 4 bases for V and 6 bases for J; bases not matched to a gene: 5. CDR3 nucleotides: TGCGCCAGCAGCATGGGACAGGGTGTAAACACCATATATTTT. This codes for CASSMGQGVNTIYF.

The CDR3 here is CATSLGHISGYTF. In DNA, the CDR3 is TGTGCCACCAGCTTGGGCCACATTTCTGGCTACACCTTC. This rearrangement joins TRBV15 to TRBJ1-2, with no clear D. The germline gives CDR1 LNHNV, CDR2 YYDKDF (reference sequence). The CDR3 contains 13 residues. The V end was cut by 5 bases, the J end by 7 bases, with 14 bases between. The full variable domain, completed using reference TRBV15 and TRBJ1-2, is DAMVIQNPRYQVTQFGKPVTLSCSQTLNHNVMYWYQQKSSQAPKLLFHYYDKDFNNEADTPDNFQSRRPNTSFCFLDIRSPGLGDTAMYLCATSLGHISGYTFGSGTRLTVV.

This rearrangement joins TRBV20-1 to TRBJ1-5; no definite D call. Trimming left V 7 bases short and J 5 bases short, with 6 bases between. The germline CDR1 and CDR2 sequences are DFQATT and SNEGSKA (reference sequence). The CDR3 runs to 10 residues. CDR3 in amino acids: CSVGDQPQHF. CDR3 sequence (DNA): TGCAGTGTTGGAGATCAGCCCCAGCATTTT.

V and J are TRBV5-1 and TRBJ2-1; D possibly corresponds to TRBD2 (5 bases). The CDR3 runs to 14 residues. The germline V gene encodes CDR1 SGHRS and CDR2 YFSETQ. V gave up 4 bases and J gave up 7 bases, with 15 bases separating them. The CDR3 bases are TGCGCCAGCAGCCTGGAGGAGTTATTGAATGAGCAGTTCTTC. It codes for CASSLEELLNEQFF.

This rearrangement joins TRBV5-6 to TRBJ1-1; no definite D call. CDR1 SGHDT and CDR2 YYEEEE come from the germline V gene. Trimming removed 4 bases from V and 1 base from J, with 8 bases in between. This CDR3 contains 13 residues. The CDR3 coding sequence is TGTGCCAGCAGCCCCACGGGGAACACTGAAGCTTTCTTT. Its protein is CASSPTGNTEAFF.

The V call is TRBV6-1, the J call TRBJ2-7; D gene ambiguous. The CDR3 sequence is 11 residues long. Germline assignment: CDR1 MNHNS and CDR2 SASEGT. V was pared by 5 bases and J by 9 bases, with 11 bases between. The CDR3 DNA sequence: TGTGCCAGCAGTTCAGGATTCGGGCAGTACTTC. Residues: CASSSGFGQYF.

The chain joins TRBV2 to TRBJ2-4; weak D call: TRBD2 (5 bases). This CDR3 contains 14 residues. Germline loops: CDR1 SNHLY, CDR2 FYNNEI. The ends were cut back, 3 bases at V and 9 bases at J, with 15 bases in the middle. CDR3 residues: CASSEMEVLGIQYF. As DNA, the CDR3 is TGTGCCAGCAGTGAGATGGAGGTTCTCGGCATTCAGTACTTC.

This sequence joins TRBV6-5 and TRBJ1-1, with 10 bases identical to TRBD1. J was trimmed by 5 bases and V by 6 bases; bases with no gene match: 9. CDR1 is MNHEY and CDR2 is SVGAGI in the germline V gene. The CDR3 loop spans 15 amino acids. The CDR3 reads CASSQGQGIWTEAFF. The CDR3, as DNA: TGTGCCAGCAGCCAGGGACAGGGGATTTGGACTGAAGCTTTCTTT.

V gene TRBV2 combines with J gene TRBJ2-6; D call uncertain. There are 17 residues in the CDR3. V was clipped by 5 bases and J by 1 base, with 15 bases between them. Germline CDR1 SNHLY, CDR2 FYNNEI. The CDR3 here is CASSRSGSRSGANVLTF. The CDR3 coding sequence is TGTGCCAGCAGTAGATCTGGCAGCAGGTCTGGGGCCAACGTCCTGACTTTC. Drawing the rest from reference TRBV2 and TRBJ2-6, the complete variable domain is EPEVTQTPSHQVTQMGQEVILRCVPISNHLYFYWYRQILGQKVEFLVSFYNNEISEKSEIFDDQFSVERPDGSNFTLKIRSTKLEDSAMYFCASSRSGSRSGANVLTFGAGSRLTVL.

The chain employs TRBV7-2 and TRBJ2-7, with 13 bases lining up with TRBD2. J gave up 2 bases and V 6 bases, and 4 bases lay outside the gene matches. The CDR3 covers 15 residues. Germline CDR1 reads SGHTA; CDR2 reads FQGNSA. The DNA for the CDR3 is TGTGCCAGCAGTTCAACTAGCGGGAGGGCCTACGAGCAGTACTTC. Its protein product is CASSSTSGRAYEQYF.

The J gene is TRBJ2-5, the V gene TRBV12-5; D is unresolved. The CDR3 totals 17 residues. Deletions cut 6 bases from V and 0 bases from J, with 20 bases between. Germline V gene sequence: CDR1 LGHNT, CDR2 FRNRAP. The CDR3 sequence is CASGSHLGQSYQETQYF. In nucleotides, the CDR3 is TGTGCTAGTGGGTCTCATCTTGGGCAGTCCTACCAAGAGACCCAGTACTTC. The entire variable domain, with the rest obtained from reference TRBV12-5 and TRBJ2-5, is as follows: DARVTQTPRHKVTEMGQEVTMRCQPILGHNTVFWYRQTMMQGLELLAYFRNRAPLDDSGMPKDRFSAEMPDATLATLKIQPSEPRDSAVYFCASGSHLGQSYQETQYFGPGTRLLVL.

The CDR3 reads CASSSEGGSTDTQYF. The DNA of the CDR3 is TGCGCCAGCAGCTCCGAGGGCGGGAGCACAGATACGCAGTATTTT. The chain recombines TRBV5-1 with TRBJ2-3, with a possible D match to TRBD2 (5 bases). CDR1 is SGHRS, CDR2 YFSETQ, per germline. The CDR3 spans 15 residues. The germline V and J ends were trimmed by 3 bases and 0 bases, with 11 bases remaining between them. The variable domain in full, completed from reference TRBV5-1 and TRBJ2-3, reads KAGVTQTPRYLIKTRGQQVTLSCSPISGHRSVSWYQQTPGQGLQFLFEYFSETQRNKGNFPGRFSGRQFSNSRSEMNVSTLELGDSALYLCASSSEGGSTDTQYFGPGTRLTVL.

This chain joins TRBV29-1 and TRBJ2-3; TRBD2 matches at 7 bases. Germline CDR1 is SQVTM and CDR2 is ANQGSEA. The CDR3 has 14 amino acids. V was clipped by 0 bases and J by 5 bases; unmatched bases: 5. The CDR3 is CSVEEVGGRDTQYF. For the CDR3, the DNA is TGCAGCGTTGAAGAAGTCGGGGGGAGAGATACGCAGTATTTT.

This clone has a single count. Other DNA sequences in this specimen translate into the identical CDR3. The V call is TRBV27, the J call TRBJ2-1; maybe TRBD2 (6 bases). This CDR3 contains 13 residues. V lost 3 bases and J 5 bases, leaving 8 bases between the germline ends. CDR1 is MNHEY, CDR2 SMNVEV, per germline (reference sequence). CDR3 region: CASSLAGNNEQFF. CDR3 nucleotide sequence: TGTGCCAGCAGTTTGGCGGGGAACAATGAGCAGTTCTTC.

The chain links TRBV7-2 to TRBJ2-3, with a weak D call TRBD2 (5 bases). The germline V gene has CDR1 SGHTA and CDR2 FQGNSA. With 1 base removed from V and 6 bases from J, the gap between germline ends came to 14 bases. This CDR3 is 15 amino acids long. The CDR3 nucleotides read TGTGCCAGCAGCTTAGAGGCTAGCATTGGGGATACGCAGTATTTT. Translating gives CASSLEASIGDTQYF.

In this sample, this clone turned up once. The chain is built from TRBV7-2 and TRBJ1-2, with 10 bases lining up with TRBD1. V was clipped by 6 bases and J by 5 bases; unmatched bases: 15. Germline CDR1 reads SGHTA; CDR2 reads FQGNSA. The CDR3 extends over 17 amino acids. The CDR3 DNA reads as TGTGCCAGCAGATCCCTGAGGGGGGACAGGGGACAGTATGGCTACACCTTC. As protein: CASRSLRGDRGQYGYTF.

By share, this clone counts as medium-sized. This rearrangement joins TRBV28 to TRBJ1-2, with D possibly matching TRBD1 (6 bases). The V gene lost 4 bases and the J gene lost 2 bases, with 17 bases spanning the gap. The CDR3 has 16 residues. Germline values: CDR1 MDHEN, CDR2 SYDVKM. The CDR3 bases are TGTGCCAGCAGTTCGACTTACAGGGCCTTCAACTATGGCTACACCTTC. This gives the protein CASSSTYRAFNYGYTF.

V is TRBV6-1 and J is TRBJ1-5, with D possibly TRBD1 on 6 matching bases. Trimming pared 11 bases from V and 6 bases from J, leaving 20 bases between. The CDR3 extends over 14 amino acids. The germline V gene encodes CDR1 MNHNS and CDR2 SASEGT. The chain's CDR3 is CAGGGKGIGQPQHF. CDR3 nucleotides: TGTGCCGGGGGCGGTAAGGGTATAGGTCAGCCCCAGCATTTT.

J is TRBJ2-7 and V is TRBV4-2, with a possible D match to TRBD1 (5 bases). The V gene lost 0 bases and the J gene lost 4 bases, with 16 bases spanning the gap. Germline V gene lookup returns CDR1 LGHNA and CDR2 YNFKEQ. The length of the CDR3 is 16 residues. As DNA, the CDR3 is TGTGCCAGCAGCCAAGATCGCAGGGCGAATACTTACGAGCAGTACTTC. Translation: CASSQDRRANTYEQYF.

The chain couples TRBV29-1 to TRBJ1-1; 11 bases match TRBD1. The CDR3 totals 14 residues. CDR1 and CDR2 from the germline V gene are SQVTM and ANQGSEA. V was clipped by 6 bases and J by 8 bases; unmatched bases: 11. Here the CDR3 reads CSVRTGGGYLEAFF. The DNA of the CDR3 is TGCAGCGTCCGGACAGGGGGCGGTTACCTCGAAGCTTTCTTT.